Following are 31 T cell receptor beta chains from one sample sequenced in a study of molecular identifiers for immune sequencing clone quantification. TCRdb re-analysed the PCR reads in MiXCR, keeping a single row per CDR3 protein. The sample contains tens of thousands of distinct CDR3 sequences, approximately 18% of which appear only once. The sample taken for sequencing was naive CD8+ T cells from blood, with Jurkat cell RNA spiked in. This sample's subset: FACS-sorted CD8+CD4-CCR7+CD45RA+ naive T cells. The receptors were sampled from a human donor in good health. Some libraries in this study had Jurkat cell RNA spiked in.

This clonotype was counted ten times or more. In this CDR3 the conserved last residue, phenylalanine or tryptophan, is missing, so a read error is likely. The rearrangement links TRBV20-1 to TRBJ2-7, with D possibly matching TRBD1 (6 bases). Germline values: CDR1 DFQATT, CDR2 SNEGSKA (reference sequence). The CDR3 sequence is 14 residues long. The V and J ends lost 5 bases and 1 base respectively, with 15 bases between them. CDR3 in amino acids: CSAAYRDTSYEQYL. In nucleotides, the CDR3 is TGCAGTGCTGCATACCGGGACACGTCCTACGAGCAGTACCTC.

This clonotype was detected many times. The chain uses TRBV4-2 and TRBJ2-1; TRBD2 agrees at 7 bases. After removal of 0 bases from V and 6 bases from J, the junction contained 8 bases not matched to a gene. The CDR3 spans 16 residues. CDR1 is LGHNA, CDR2 YNFKEQ, per germline. The CDR3 sequence: CASSQETRLASNEQFF. In DNA form, the CDR3 reads TGTGCCAGCAGCCAAGAAACGAGACTAGCTTCCAATGAGCAGTTCTTC.

V is TRBV2 and J is TRBJ2-1; TRBD2 matches at 10 bases. The germline V gene has CDR1 SNHLY and CDR2 FYNNEI. This CDR3 region has 18 residues. With 8 bases clipped from V and 8 bases from J, the junction kept 21 bases outside the gene matches. This CDR3 is CASVLSRTGLAGEDEQFF. CDR3 sequence (DNA): TGTGCCAGCGTCTTGTCCAGGACGGGCCTAGCGGGAGAAGATGAGCAGTTCTTC.

The sample holds many counts of this clonotype. V usage is TRBV6-2 or TRBV6-3 and J usage is TRBJ2-7; 8 positions match TRBD2. The CDR3 has 14 amino acids. Germline V CDR1 and CDR2: MNHEY, SVGEGT. Trimming at V came to 7 bases and at J to 3 bases, leaving 8 bases not matched to a gene. CDR3 bases: TGTGCCAGCAACTTAGCGGGGACCATCTACGAGCAGTACTTC. Its protein is CASNLAGTIYEQYF.

This clonotype was observed many times. V is TRBV15 and J is TRBJ2-3; no definite D call. Trimming stripped 2 bases from V and 1 base from J, with 13 bases between. CDR1 and CDR2 from the germline V gene are LNHNV and YYDKDF (reference sequence). CDR3 length: 16 residues. CDR3 sequence (DNA): TGTGCCACCAGCAGATCCTCGGTTATAGGCACAGATACGCAGTATTTT. Translated, it gives CATSRSSVIGTDTQYF.

This clonotype was seen at least ten times. The chain has TRBV15 and TRBJ1-5, with D perhaps TRBD1 (5 bases). This CDR3 has 15 residues. The V end was cut by 5 bases, the J end by 5 bases, with 16 bases between. Germline V gene lookup returns CDR1 LNHNV and CDR2 YYDKDF (reference sequence). The CDR3 bases are TGTGCCACCAGCCTAGCAAGGGGTCCAGATCAGCCCCAGCATTTT. Translated, it gives CATSLARGPDQPQHF.

This clonotype appeared a single time. Given a much more abundant clone one base away, this may be a read error. The chain couples TRBV12-3 or TRBV12-4 to TRBJ1-1; D ambiguous. The CDR3 extends over 14 amino acids. The CDR3 region is CVSSSTERNTEAFF. DNA for the CDR3: TGTGTCAGCAGTTCCACAGAGAGGAACACTGAAGCTTTCTTT.

The gene calls are TRBV5-1 and TRBJ2-7; D is possibly TRBD1 or TRBD2 (5 bases each). Germline CDR1 is SGHRS and CDR2 is YFSETQ. Trimming shortened V by 0 bases and J by 3 bases, and 19 bases separated the two germline ends. CDR3 size: 17 residues. For the CDR3, the DNA is TGCGCCAGCAGCTTGGTATACGGGACGCTGGGCCTCTACGAGCAGTACTTC. Translated: CASSLVYGTLGLYEQYF.

In this sample, this clonotype turned up many times. The rearrangement uses TRBV4-1 and TRBJ2-7, with 7 bases identical to TRBD1. Looked up from germline, CDR1 is MGHRA and CDR2 is YSYEKL. CDR3 size: 14 residues. V gave up 4 bases and J gave up 7 bases; unmatched junction bases: 10. CDR3 sequence reads: CASSPNPGQQEQYF. DNA of the CDR3: TGCGCCAGCAGCCCAAACCCGGGACAGCAAGAGCAGTACTTC.

This clonotype was seen at least ten times. The V gene is TRBV7-9, the J gene TRBJ2-3; the D is unclear. The CDR3 is 14 amino acids. Germline assignment: CDR1 SEHNR and CDR2 FQNEAQ (reference sequence). Deletions cut 9 bases from V and 0 bases from J, with 13 bases between. CDR3 bases: TGTGCCAGTCGACCCGGGTCCAGCACAGATACGCAGTATTTT. It is translated as CASRPGSSTDTQYF.

This clonotype was recorded at least ten times. The chain recombines TRBV19 with TRBJ2-1, with 14 bases identical to TRBD2. V shed 3 bases, J shed 7 bases, and the junction held 11 bases outside the gene matches. The CDR3 covers 18 residues. In germline, CDR1 is LNHDA, CDR2 SQIVND (reference sequence). The CDR3, as DNA: TGTGCCAGTAGTATGGGGGGACTAGCGGGAGCCCCGGGGAATGAGCAGTTCTTC. Encoded protein: CASSMGGLAGAPGNEQFF.

J is TRBJ1-1 and V is TRBV7-9; no clear D. Germline V CDR1 and CDR2: SEHNR, FQNEAQ (reference sequence). The V end lost 5 bases, the J end lost 2 bases, and 9 bases lay between the germline ends. This CDR3 contains 13 residues. The CDR3 reads CASSLEDNTEAFF. The CDR3 DNA reads TGTGCCAGCAGCCTCGAAGACAACACTGAAGCTTTCTTT.

There are many counts of this clonotype. This chain uses TRBV28 with TRBJ2-7; 9 nucleotides match TRBD1. This CDR3 comprises 15 residues. V shed 6 bases, J shed 1 base, and the junction held 7 bases outside the gene matches. Germline V gene sequence: CDR1 MDHEN, CDR2 SYDVKM. The CDR3 DNA follows: TGTGCCAGCAGCCCCCGGGACAGGGCTTCCTACGAGCAGTACTTC. Protein: CASSPRDRASYEQYF.

This clonotype was counted many times. One end of the junction does not line up with germline, which may come from a read error. The chain uses TRBV5-6 and TRBJ2-3; D possibly corresponds to TRBD1 (6 bases). This CDR3 comprises 13 residues. The germline gives CDR1 SGHDT, CDR2 YYEEEE. CDR3 sequence (DNA): TGTGCCAGCAGCTTGGGGACAGTGGATACGCAGGATTTT. It specifies CASSLGTVDTQDF.

This clonotype was detected only a few times. V gene TRBV28 combines with J gene TRBJ1-2, with D uncertain. Between the trimmed V and J ends, which lost 0 bases and 4 bases, there was a span of 15 bases. The germline V gene encodes CDR1 MDHEN and CDR2 SYDVKM. This CDR3 has 16 residues. CDR3 region: CASSLWGGWSRYGYTF. In nucleotides, the CDR3 is TGTGCCAGCAGTTTATGGGGCGGGTGGTCCCGCTATGGCTACACCTTC.

The table lists this clonotype with many counts. The rearrangement uses TRBV12-5 and TRBJ2-3; 10 nucleotides agree with TRBD1. After removal of 5 bases from V and 2 bases from J, the junction contained 4 bases not matched to a gene. This CDR3 is built from 15 residues. CDR1 is LGHNT, CDR2 FRNRAP, per germline. The CDR3 here is CASGIGTGDTDTQYF. CDR3 coding DNA: TGTGCTAGTGGTATCGGGACAGGGGACACAGATACGCAGTATTTT.

With respect to this clonotype: This may stem from a read error, because a much larger clone lies one nucleotide away. This chain connects TRBV19 to TRBJ1-5; D gene unclear. Trimming took 9 bases from V and 1 from J, leaving 10 bases between them. Germline V lookup: CDR1 LNHDA, CDR2 SQIVND (reference sequence). The CDR3 runs to 13 residues. CDR3 DNA sequence: TGTGCCAGCGACGGTTCCAGCAATCAGCCCCAGCATTTT. Translating it yields CASDGSSNQPQHF.

Concerning this clonotype itself: A read error may be the cause here, since a much bigger clone is one base away. V usage is TRBV10-3 and J usage is TRBJ2-7, with D perhaps being TRBD1 or TRBD2 (6 bases each). Germline lookup yields CDR1 ENHRY and CDR2 SYGVKD. Trimming removed 2 bases from V and 0 bases from J, with 11 bases in between. The CDR3 runs 15 residues. The CDR3 DNA is TGTGCCATCAGTGAGAGGGGGGTGCCCTCCTACGAGCAGTACTTC. It translates to CAISERGVPSYEQYF.

This clonotype was counted ten times or more. This chain uses TRBV9 with TRBJ2-1; 8 positions match TRBD2. This CDR3 region has 17 residues. J was trimmed by 8 bases and V by 3 bases; bases with no gene match: 16. Per the germline V gene, CDR1 is SGDLS and CDR2 is YYNGEE. The CDR3 loop reads CASSAPRFAGGRDEQFF. The CDR3 bases are TGTGCCAGCAGCGCCCCACGATTTGCGGGAGGTCGGGATGAGCAGTTCTTC.

This chain connects TRBV2 to TRBJ1-2; 7 bases are shared with TRBD1. The trim removed 9 bases at V and 1 base at J, leaving 5 bases unmatched. CDR1 and CDR2 (germline): SNHLY, FYNNEI. The CDR3 is made up of 13 amino acids. CDR3 amino acids: CARDRDSNYGYTF. The CDR3 DNA sequence: TGTGCCAGAGACAGGGACAGTAACTATGGCTACACCTTC.

This clonotype has ten or more counts. The chain combines TRBV20-1 with TRBJ2-1, with 9 positions matching TRBD2. V gave up 0 bases and J gave up 2 bases; unmatched junction bases: 5. There are 16 residues in the CDR3. Germline CDR1 is DFQATT and CDR2 is SNEGSKA (reference sequence). For the CDR3, the DNA is TGCAGTGCTAGAGAAAGCAGGACTAGCGCCTACAATGAGCAGTTCTTC. Its translation is CSARESRTSAYNEQFF.

J is TRBJ2-4 and V is TRBV12-3 or TRBV12-4; D may be TRBD1 (6 bases). Trimming took 5 bases from V and 1 from J, leaving 12 bases between them. There are 15 residues in the CDR3. The CDR3 DNA reads as TGTGCCAGCAGTCCTCCTAGGGGGGCCAAAAACATTCAGTACTTC. As protein: CASSPPRGAKNIQYF.

This clonotype appeared a few times. J is TRBJ2-1 and V is TRBV14; D not certain. V lost 4 bases, J lost 1 base, and 8 bases lay in between. The V gene's germline CDR1 is SGHDN and CDR2 FVKESK. The CDR3 extends over 14 amino acids. The chain's CDR3 is CASSLVESYNEQFF. The DNA of the CDR3 is TGTGCCAGCAGCCTGGTAGAATCCTACAATGAGCAGTTCTTC.

This clonotype was recorded many times. This chain links TRBV5-1 with TRBJ2-1; 7 bases agree with TRBD1. CDR3 length: 14 amino acids. CDR1 SGHRS and CDR2 YFSETQ come from the germline V gene. J was trimmed by 7 bases and V by 4 bases; bases with no gene match: 8. CDR3 nucleotides: TGCGCCAGCAGCGTGAAGACAGGGTTGAATGAGCAGTTCTTC. Its protein product is CASSVKTGLNEQFF.

This chain links TRBV11-3 with TRBJ1-1; no clear D. Germline V lookup: CDR1 SGHNT, CDR2 YENEEA. The CDR3 runs 13 residues. Deletions cut 1 base from V and 1 base from J, with 4 bases between. This chain's CDR3 is CASSLGRNTEAFF. In DNA, the CDR3 is TGTGCCAGCAGCTTAGGTAGGAACACTGAAGCTTTCTTT.

In regard to this clonotype: Since a much larger clone is just one base distant, this may be a read error. The V gene is TRBV18, the J gene TRBJ2-1, with 13 bases fitting TRBD2. CDR3 length equals 16 residues. Per germline, CDR1 KGHSH and CDR2 LQKENI. CDR3 sequence: CACSQGLAGVFNEQFF. DNA of the CDR3: TGTGCCTGCTCACAAGGACTAGCGGGAGTGTTTAATGAGCAGTTCTTC.

The rearrangement uses TRBV4-2 and TRBJ2-2; TRBD2 is a possible D gene (6 bases). Trimming stripped 3 bases from V and 3 bases from J, with 17 bases between. This CDR3 has 17 amino acids. Germline V gene lookup returns CDR1 LGHNA and CDR2 YNFKEQ. CDR3 nucleotides: TGTGCCAGCAGCCACCCGGGAGTGGGAGGTTACACCGGGGAGCTGTTTTTT. Amino acids: CASSHPGVGGYTGELFF.

This clonotype occurred many times. This rearrangement joins TRBV28 to TRBJ2-1; TRBD2 agrees at 9 bases. With 6 bases clipped from V and 0 bases from J, the junction kept 6 bases outside the gene matches. Germline-derived CDR1 and CDR2 are MDHEN and SYDVKM. The CDR3 runs 16 residues. The CDR3 sequence is CASSPLAGGSYNEQFF. Written as DNA, the CDR3 is TGTGCCAGCAGCCCACTAGCGGGCGGCTCCTACAATGAGCAGTTCTTC.

This clonotype was picked up many times. This sequence joins TRBV4-3 and TRBJ2-7, with 14 bases aligning to TRBD2. Germline CDR1 is LGHNA and CDR2 is YSLEER. V was clipped by 0 bases and J by 3 bases; unmatched bases: 7. The CDR3 runs to 18 residues. In DNA form, the CDR3 reads TGCGCCAGCAGCCAAGAACGGGGACTAGCGGGAGAAGGCTACGAGCAGTACTTC. This sequence encodes CASSQERGLAGEGYEQYF.

This clonotype came up many times. The chain combines TRBV7-2 with TRBJ2-5; TRBD1 is a possible D gene (5 bases). The germline V and J ends were trimmed by 4 bases and 5 bases, with 8 bases remaining between them. Germline assignment: CDR1 SGHTA and CDR2 FQGNSA. The CDR3 sequence is 12 residues long. Here the CDR3 reads CASSSGIETQYF. The CDR3 bases are TGTGCCAGCAGCTCAGGGATTGAGACCCAGTACTTC.

V is TRBV7-2 and J is TRBJ1-3; no definite D call. Germline V lookup: CDR1 SGHTA, CDR2 FQGNSA. This CDR3 is built from 15 residues. V shed 0 bases and J shed 0 bases, with 6 bases lying between them. The CDR3 is CASSLAGSSGNTIYF. For the CDR3, the DNA is TGTGCCAGCAGCTTAGCGGGGAGCTCTGGAAACACCATATATTTT.